These 21 T cell receptor beta chains originate from one sample sequenced in a study of T cell responses to AZD1222 COVID-19 vaccine. The data were produced by immunoSEQ multiplex PCR, yet TCRdb's version contains in-frame clones alone and is incomplete. Of over 150,000 clones in the sample, 92% were seen once. The sequences come from peripheral blood, collected on day 0 of AZD1222 vaccination. The source of these receptors is an adult in good health.

The chain carries TRBV19 and TRBJ1-5; D is unclear. V lost 6 bases, J lost 5 bases, and 8 bases lay in between. Per germline, CDR1 LNHDA and CDR2 SQIVND (reference sequence). CDR3 length equals 12 residues. The CDR3 sequence: CASRDPYQPQHF. Here the CDR3 DNA reads TGTGCCAGTAGGGATCCTTATCAGCCCCAGCATTTT.

This chain connects TRBV2 to TRBJ2-7; D is ambiguous. The CDR3 runs to 11 residues. Germline lookup yields CDR1 SNHLY and CDR2 FYNNEI. V lost 7 bases to trimming and J lost 6 bases, with 10 bases between them. The CDR3 loop is CASKVLSEQYF. In DNA form, the CDR3 reads TGTGCCAGCAAGGTACTCTCCGAGCAGTACTTC.

V and J are TRBV6-2 or TRBV6-3 and TRBJ1-6, with D tentatively TRBD1 (5 bases). Looked up from germline, CDR1 is MNHEY and CDR2 is SVGEGT. This CDR3 has 15 residues. The V end lost 0 bases, the J end lost 10 bases, and 13 bases lay between the germline ends. The CDR3 DNA sequence: TGTGCCAGCAGTTACTCAACGGGACGAAGCTCACCCCTCCACTTT. Amino acids: CASSYSTGRSSPLHF.

The V and J genes are TRBV5-4 and TRBJ1-6; possible D gene TRBD1, 6 bases. The germline V and J ends were trimmed by 3 bases and 10 bases, with 11 bases remaining between them. Germline assignment: CDR1 SGHNT and CDR2 YYREEE (reference sequence). The length of the CDR3 is 13 residues. The CDR3 DNA reads TGTGCCAGCAGCTACTTCAGGGGATCACCCCTCCACTTT. Translating gives CASSYFRGSPLHF.

The V call is TRBV3-1 (or the pseudogene TRBV3-2), the J call TRBJ1-5; D is uncertain. Germline CDR1 is LGHDT and CDR2 is YNNKEL (reference sequence). The CDR3 runs 14 residues. The ends were cut back, 0 bases at V and 2 bases at J, with 5 bases in the middle. The CDR3 region is CASSQDWRNQPQHF. In nucleotides, the CDR3 is TGTGCCAGCAGCCAAGATTGGCGCAATCAGCCCCAGCATTTT.

V and J are TRBV6-1 and TRBJ1-1; the match to TRBD1 covers 7 bases. CDR3 length equals 16 residues. From germline, CDR1 is MNHNS and CDR2 SASEGT. The ends lost 4 bases at V and 1 base at J; junction bases unmatched: 9. The CDR3 DNA is TGTGCCAGCAGTGTAGGCAGGGGGATAGGGAACACTGAAGCTTTCTTT. Encoded protein: CASSVGRGIGNTEAFF.

The genes are TRBV9 and TRBJ2-3; 12 bases are shared with TRBD2. The CDR3 runs to 16 residues. V trimming: 4 bases; J trimming: 2 bases; junction bases outside the gene matches: 5. Germline V gene data show CDR1 as SGDLS and CDR2 as YYNGEE. Here the CDR3 reads CASSLGTSGYTDTQYF. CDR3 in DNA: TGTGCCAGCAGCCTAGGGACTAGCGGGTACACAGATACGCAGTATTTT.

The V and J genes are TRBV16 and TRBJ1-2, with D tentatively TRBD1 (5 bases). Between the trimmed V and J ends, which lost 1 base and 4 bases, there was a span of 13 bases. Per germline, CDR1 KGHSY and CDR2 FQNENV. The CDR3 is 15 amino acids. CDR3 DNA sequence: TGTGCCAGCAGCCAATTGGGGGATTCCGGCTATGGCTACACCTTC. Amino acids: CASSQLGDSGYGYTF.

This clone was detected a few times. The chain employs TRBV4-2 and TRBJ1-4, with 8 bases matching TRBD1. The CDR3 is 14 amino acids. The V gene end was trimmed by 1 base and the J gene end by 8 bases; junction bases not matched to a gene: 3. CDR1 LGHNA and CDR2 YNFKEQ come from the germline V gene. The CDR3 DNA reads as TGTGCCAGCAGCCAAGTACGGACAGGGGAAAAACTGTTTTTT. Amino acid sequence: CASSQVRTGEKLFF.

The rearrangement joins TRBV11-2 to TRBJ1-2, with a possible D match to TRBD1 (6 bases). Germline-derived CDR1 and CDR2 are SGHAT and FQNNGV. The CDR3 runs 14 residues. V gave up 6 bases and J gave up 2 bases, with 13 bases separating them. CDR3 in amino acids: CASRPRDRNYGYTF. The DNA for the CDR3 is TGTGCCAGCAGACCCCGTGACAGGAACTATGGCTACACCTTC.

V gene TRBV7-2 combines with J gene TRBJ2-1; possible D gene TRBD1, 6 bases. The CDR3 has 19 residues. CDR1 is SGHTA, CDR2 FQGNSA, per germline. Trimming removed 1 base from V and 0 bases from J, with 19 bases in between. Here the CDR3 DNA reads TGTGCCAGCAGCTTAGTGGGGGCGAGGACCTACAGCTCCTACAATGAGCAGTTCTTC. It codes for CASSLVGARTYSSYNEQFF.

The CDR3 spells CATQGMGTEAFF. The CDR3 DNA follows: TGTGCCACCCAGGGTATGGGCACTGAAGCTTTCTTT. This chain links TRBV19 with TRBJ1-1; possibly TRBD1 for D (5 bases). This CDR3 comprises 12 residues. Germline V gene data show CDR1 as LNHDA and CDR2 as SQIVND (reference sequence). Deletions cut 10 bases from V and 4 bases from J, with 13 bases between.

This clone was seen just once. The rearrangement links TRBV18 to TRBJ2-7; D call uncertain. The CDR3 length is 13 residues. The V gene's germline CDR1 is KGHSH and CDR2 LQKENI. V was clipped by 3 bases and J by 2 bases, with 8 bases between them. CDR3 region: CASSPTVTYEQYF. The CDR3, as DNA: TGTGCCAGCTCACCCACGGTTACCTACGAGCAGTACTTC. The whole variable domain, filled in from reference TRBV18 and TRBJ2-7, reads NAGVMQNPRHLVRRRGQEARLRCSPMKGHSHVYWYRQLPEEGLKFMVYLQKENIIDESGMPKERFSAEFPKEGPSILRIQQVVRGDSAAYFCASSPTVTYEQYFGPGTRLTVT.

This clone appeared a few times. The CDR3 spells CASSDTGTANYGYTF. The CDR3 DNA is TGTGCCAGTAGTGATACCGGGACAGCTAACTATGGCTACACCTTC. This chain links TRBV19 with TRBJ1-2; 7 nucleotides match TRBD1. With V trimmed by 5 bases and J by 0 bases, 6 bases remained unmatched. There are 15 residues in the CDR3. CDR1 is LNHDA and CDR2 is SQIVND in the germline V gene (reference sequence).

V and J are TRBV29-1 and TRBJ1-2, with TRBD1 matching 8 bases. The CDR3 consists of 13 residues. Unmatched junction bases numbered 7, after V lost 3 bases and J lost 7 bases. Germline V CDR1 and CDR2: SQVTM, ANQGSEA. In DNA form, the CDR3 reads TGCAGCGTTGAGGCAACAGGGGGTAGTGGCTACACCTTC. Translating gives CSVEATGGSGYTF. Complete variable domain (other parts from reference TRBV29-1 and TRBJ1-2): SAVISQKPSRDICQRGTSLTIQCQVDSQVTMMFWYRQQPGQSLTLIATANQGSEATYESGFVIDKFPISRPNLTFSTLTVSNMSPEDSSIYLCSVEATGGSGYTFGSGTRLTVV.

The gene calls are TRBV27 and TRBJ2-2; D not certain. V shed 5 bases and J shed 2 bases, with 9 bases lying between them. Germline V gives CDR1 MNHEY, CDR2 SMNVEV (reference sequence). This CDR3 region has 14 residues. In DNA form, the CDR3 reads TGTGCCAGCAGTGTCGGGTCAAACACCGGGGAGCTGTTTTTT. Its protein product is CASSVGSNTGELFF.

This clone was detected once. The chain has TRBV5-1 and TRBJ1-6; maybe TRBD1 (5 bases). CDR1 and CDR2 from the germline V gene are SGHRS and YFSETQ. Trimming stripped 1 base from V and 8 bases from J, with 13 bases between. The CDR3 runs to 15 residues. The CDR3 sequence: CASSLRGRKDSPLHF. CDR3 nucleotide sequence: TGCGCCAGCAGCTTGAGGGGACGGAAAGATTCACCCCTCCACTTT.

The chain is built from TRBV4-1 and TRBJ1-5; D unresolved. The V gene's germline CDR1 is MGHRA and CDR2 YSYEKL. The CDR3 totals 21 residues. The V gene lost 1 base and the J gene lost 0 bases, with 25 bases spanning the gap. The CDR3 sequence is CASSQGGGRGPSTYSNQPQHF. The CDR3 nucleotides read TGCGCCAGCAGCCAAGGCGGCGGCCGGGGTCCATCCACTTATAGCAATCAGCCCCAGCATTTT.

This rearrangement joins TRBV12-5 to TRBJ2-3, with D possibly being TRBD1 or TRBD2 (6 bases each). The CDR3 covers 16 residues. Trimming removed 5 bases from V and 4 bases from J, with 19 bases in between. Germline V gene lookup returns CDR1 LGHNT and CDR2 FRNRAP. CDR3 region: CASGGGRTLTADTQYF. In DNA form, the CDR3 reads TGTGCTAGTGGTGGGGGGCGGACCCTGACCGCAGATACGCAGTATTTT.

This chain connects TRBV5-5 to TRBJ1-6; 8 positions match TRBD1. This CDR3 spans 15 amino acids. Germline V gene sequence: CDR1 SGHKS, CDR2 YYEKEE (reference sequence). J lost 7 bases, V lost 4 bases, and 7 bases had no gene match. The chain's CDR3 is CASSRGQGGNSPLHF. CDR3 nucleotides: TGTGCCAGCAGCCGCGGACAGGGTGGGAATTCACCCCTCCACTTT.

The V call is TRBV19, the J call TRBJ1-5, with unresolved D. Per the germline V gene, CDR1 is LNHDA and CDR2 is SQIVND (reference sequence). CDR3 length: 14 residues. The germline V and J ends were trimmed by 8 bases and 0 bases, with 11 bases remaining between them. CDR3 nucleotides: TGTGCCAGTTGCCAAGGCCATAGCAATCAGCCCCAGCATTTT. It encodes CASCQGHSNQPQHF.